The 32 T cell receptor beta chains given below trace back to one sample, sequenced in a study of CD8 T cells in Susac syndrome. The RNA input was roughly 0.45 to 1 ug, and it was reverse transcribed with random hexamers. TCRdb independently ran MiXCR on the immunoSEQ multiplex PCR reads; one entry per CDR3 protein. The sample includes about 140,000 distinct CDR3 sequences, 95% seen only once; the top ten take 0.14%. Sequenced material: CD4+ T cells from PBMCs. These receptors were collected from a human donor with Susac syndrome.

J is TRBJ1-1 and V is TRBV20-1; D unclear. Germline V CDR1 and CDR2: DFQATT, SNEGSKA (reference sequence). The CDR3 is 15 residues long. V shed 3 bases and J shed 0 bases, with 14 bases lying between them. The CDR3 loop reads CSARVDGLMNTEAFF. The CDR3 nucleotides read TGCAGTGCTAGGGTCGACGGCCTAATGAACACTGAAGCTTTCTTT.

The chain is built from TRBV20-1 and TRBJ1-4; D is unresolved. Germline loops: CDR1 DFQATT, CDR2 SNEGSKA (reference sequence). The CDR3 runs to 13 residues. V was clipped by 2 bases and J by 4 bases, with 8 bases between them. As DNA, the CDR3 is TGCAGTGCTAGACTGGTCAGTAATGAAAAACTGTTTTTT. Its translation: CSARLVSNEKLFF.

The chain is built from TRBV20-1 and TRBJ2-5; 8 nucleotides agree with TRBD2. In germline, CDR1 is DFQATT, CDR2 SNEGSKA (reference sequence). The CDR3 extends over 14 amino acids. V was pared by 1 base and J by 3 bases, with 4 bases of the junction left unmatched. The CDR3, as DNA: TGCAGTGCTAGAGGGGGTAGCGGGAAAGAGACCCAGTACTTC. It codes for CSARGGSGKETQYF.

V gene TRBV7-9 combines with J gene TRBJ2-7; D gene ambiguous. The CDR3 runs 13 residues. Trimming removed 6 bases at V and 0 bases at J, with 9 bases between. CDR1 is SEHNR, CDR2 FQNEAQ, per germline (reference sequence). The CDR3 region has the DNA TGTGCCAGCAGTTCGTCGTCCTCCTACGAGCAGTACTTC. Translation: CASSSSSSYEQYF.

This chain connects TRBV29-1 to TRBJ1-1; D remains ambiguous. The CDR3 is 14 residues long. Per germline, CDR1 SQVTM and CDR2 ANQGSEA. Trimming took off 4 bases at V and 3 bases at J, with 15 bases between the two ends. CDR3 bases: TGCAGCGTTGCCCCCCGCGTGGCGGACACTGAAGCTTTCTTT. As protein: CSVAPRVADTEAFF.

The V call is TRBV23-1, the J call TRBJ1-3; perhaps TRBD1 as D (5 bases). TRBV23-1 is placed among ORFs of uncertain function. The CDR3 consists of 15 residues. With 4 bases removed from V and 14 bases from J, the gap between germline ends came to 24 bases. Here the CDR3 reads CASSPSRELRTLLYF. CDR3 sequence (DNA): TGCGCCAGCAGTCCCTCCCGGGAACTCCGGACACTTTTATATTTT.

This chain joins TRBV29-1 and TRBJ2-5; tentative D call: TRBD2 (6 bases). V lost 3 bases and J lost 2, with 10 bases in between. CDR1 is SQVTM and CDR2 is ANQGSEA in the germline V gene. This CDR3 comprises 13 residues. CDR3 in DNA: TGCAGCGTTGACCTAGGGAGGCAAGAGACCCAGTACTTC. It specifies CSVDLGRQETQYF.

V usage is TRBV12-5 and J usage is TRBJ2-1; 7 positions match TRBD1. The V gene end was trimmed by 6 bases and the J gene end by 8 bases; junction bases not matched to a gene: 7. Germline CDR1 and CDR2: LGHNT and FRNRAP. CDR3 length: 13 amino acids. This CDR3 is CASGPDRSDEQFF. The CDR3 DNA reads TGTGCTAGTGGCCCGGACAGGAGCGATGAGCAGTTCTTC.

The V gene is TRBV28, the J gene TRBJ2-7; 15 nucleotides align to TRBD2. Trimming removed 3 bases from V and 8 bases from J; junction bases left unmatched: 14. CDR1 is MDHEN, CDR2 SYDVKM, per germline. CDR3 length: 18 residues. The CDR3 nucleotides read TGTGCCAGCAGTTTCCCAAGCCCCGGACTAGCGGGGGGGCGGAAGCAGTACTTC. It codes for CASSFPSPGLAGGRKQYF.

The rearrangement links TRBV27 to TRBJ2-5; 8 nucleotides agree with TRBD1. J was trimmed by 6 bases and V by 9 bases; bases with no gene match: 9. From germline, CDR1 is MNHEY and CDR2 SMNVEV (reference sequence). This CDR3 has 13 residues. The CDR3 is CASLDRVEKTQYF. CDR3 in DNA: TGTGCCAGTTTGGACAGGGTGGAGAAGACCCAGTACTTC.

The chain combines TRBV12-5 with TRBJ2-2; 7 bases are a match to TRBD1. CDR3 length: 14 amino acids. Germline trimming cut 7 bases from V and 2 bases from J; bases unmatched to any gene: 4. Germline CDR1 reads LGHNT; CDR2 reads FRNRAP. CDR3 in DNA: TGTGCTAGTGCCACAGGGGAAAACACCGGGGAGCTGTTTTTT. Its protein is CASATGENTGELFF.

CDR3 amino acids: CSASDSHTTNEKLFF. In DNA form, the CDR3 reads TGCAGTGCTTCAGACAGCCATACAACTAATGAAAAACTGTTTTTT. The rearrangement uses TRBV20-1 and TRBJ1-4; TRBD1 is a possible D gene (5 bases). The germline gives CDR1 DFQATT, CDR2 SNEGSKA (reference sequence). V was pared by 5 bases and J by 0 bases, with 13 bases between. The CDR3 runs to 15 residues.

J is TRBJ1-2 and V is TRBV28; possible D gene TRBD1, 6 bases. Germline V lookup: CDR1 MDHEN, CDR2 SYDVKM. CDR3 size: 14 residues. Deletions cut 3 bases from V and 5 bases from J, with 13 bases between. The CDR3 protein is CASSFHGDTYGYTF. CDR3 bases: TGTGCCAGCAGTTTCCACGGGGACACTTATGGCTACACCTTC.

The chain links TRBV20-1 to TRBJ2-1; 12 bases map to TRBD2. The germline V gene encodes CDR1 DFQATT and CDR2 SNEGSKA (reference sequence). The CDR3 sequence is 15 residues long. V gave up 5 bases and J gave up 8 bases; unmatched junction bases: 10. CDR3 bases: TGCAGTGCTCACGCGACTAGCGGGAGTTACGATGAGCAGTTCTTC. Protein sequence: CSAHATSGSYDEQFF.

The genes are TRBV6-5 and TRBJ2-7, with D unresolved. This CDR3 is 11 amino acids long. V was trimmed by 6 bases and J by 2 bases, leaving 5 bases between them. CDR1 MNHEY and CDR2 SVGAGI come from the germline V gene. CDR3 sequence reads: CASSDTYEQYF. For the CDR3, the DNA is TGTGCCAGCAGCGACACCTACGAGCAGTACTTC.

This clonotype was picked up one time. V gene TRBV3-1 combines with J gene TRBJ1-1; D unclear. Trimming removed 2 bases from V and 0 bases from J, with 1 base in between. This CDR3 region has 12 residues. In germline, CDR1 is LGHDT, CDR2 YNNKEL (reference sequence). The CDR3 nucleotides read TGTGCCAGCAGCCAATTGAACACTGAAGCTTTCTTT. Its translation: CASSQLNTEAFF.

V and J are TRBV5-6 and TRBJ2-1; either TRBD1 or TRBD2 may supply D (6 bases each). Germline-derived CDR1 and CDR2 are SGHDT and YYEEEE. This CDR3 contains 15 residues. The V gene lost 0 bases and the J gene lost 10 bases, with 17 bases spanning the gap. This chain's CDR3 is CASSLEGGLGREQFF. The CDR3 nucleotides are TGTGCCAGCAGCTTGGAGGGGGGACTGGGGAGGGAGCAGTTCTTC. Combining the CDR3 with reference TRBV5-6 and TRBJ2-1 gives the whole variable domain DAGVTQSPTHLIKTRGQQVTLRCSPKSGHDTVSWYQQALGQGPQFIFQYYEEEERQRGNFPDRFSGHQFPNYSSELNVNALLLGDSALYLCASSLEGGLGREQFFGPGTRLTVL.

The rearrangement joins TRBV5-1 to TRBJ2-2; D not resolved. Germline CDR1 reads SGHRS; CDR2 reads YFSETQ. Between the trimmed V and J ends, which lost 2 bases and 2 bases, there was a span of 13 bases. This CDR3 contains 16 residues. The CDR3 nucleotides are TGCGCCAGCAGCTTCGGACCGGTTCCTAACACCGGGGAGCTGTTTTTT. It yields the protein CASSFGPVPNTGELFF. Full variable domain (rest looked up from reference TRBV5-1 and TRBJ2-2): KAGVTQTPRYLIKTRGQQVTLSCSPISGHRSVSWYQQTPGQGLQFLFEYFSETQRNKGNFPGRFSGRQFSNSRSEMNVSTLELGDSALYLCASSFGPVPNTGELFFGEGSRLTVL.

CDR3 protein: CASSPTRYNEQFF. As DNA, the CDR3 is TGTGCCAGCTCACCAACCCGATACAATGAGCAGTTCTTC. The genes are TRBV18 and TRBJ2-1; D remains unclear. The CDR3 covers 13 residues. Germline CDR1 KGHSH, CDR2 LQKENI. V lost 2 bases and J lost 4, with 6 bases in between.

The chain employs TRBV4-1 and TRBJ2-7; D not resolved. CDR1 and CDR2 (germline): MGHRA, YSYEKL. The CDR3 extends over 13 amino acids. V was trimmed by 0 bases and J by 5 bases, leaving 8 bases between them. The CDR3 reads CASSQDRFDEQYF. The CDR3 DNA reads as TGCGCCAGCAGCCAAGACCGTTTTGACGAGCAGTACTTC.

The chain uses TRBV20-1 and TRBJ1-5; D is ambiguous. V shed 4 bases and J shed 2 bases, with 6 bases lying between them. The CDR3 loop spans 12 amino acids. The germline V gene has CDR1 DFQATT and CDR2 SNEGSKA (reference sequence). The CDR3 protein is CSATDGNQPQHF. For the CDR3, the DNA is TGCAGTGCTACGGACGGCAATCAGCCCCAGCATTTT.

The table lists this clonotype with a count of one. The chain uses TRBV2 and TRBJ1-5; TRBD1 is a possible D gene (5 bases). The CDR3 is made up of 15 amino acids. The germline V gene has CDR1 SNHLY and CDR2 FYNNEI. Trimming took 7 bases from V and 1 from J, leaving 14 bases between them. CDR3 region: CASNRDRGSNQPQHF. The CDR3 DNA reads as TGTGCCAGCAATCGGGACCGGGGCAGCAATCAGCCCCAGCATTTT. Together with reference TRBV2 and TRBJ1-5, the CDR3 gives the full variable domain: EPEVTQTPSHQVTQMGQEVILRCVPISNHLYFYWYRQILGQKVEFLVSFYNNEISEKSEIFDDQFSVERPDGSNFTLKIRSTKLEDSAMYFCASNRDRGSNQPQHFGDGTRLSIL.

The rearrangement links TRBV12-3 or TRBV12-4 to TRBJ2-5; a weak D match, TRBD1 (6 bases). V lost 6 bases to trimming and J lost 2 bases, with 19 bases between them. The CDR3 has 16 amino acids. The CDR3 DNA is TGTGCCAGCAGGAAGGGACAAAAGATGAGACAAGAGACCCAGTACTTC. Protein sequence: CASRKGQKMRQETQYF.

This chain joins TRBV5-4 and TRBJ2-1; 7 positions match TRBD1. Germline loops: CDR1 SGHNT, CDR2 YYREEE (reference sequence). After removal of 5 bases from V and 9 bases from J, the junction contained 17 bases not matched to a gene. CDR3 length: 16 amino acids. CDR3 loop: CASRTFTGEREGEQFF. The CDR3 coding sequence is TGTGCCAGCAGGACGTTCACAGGGGAAAGAGAAGGTGAGCAGTTCTTC.

This clonotype was detected a few times. The V call is TRBV4-2, the J call TRBJ1-2, with a tentative D call TRBD1 (5 bases). The germline V and J ends were trimmed by 4 bases and 5 bases, with 8 bases remaining between them. Germline V gives CDR1 LGHNA, CDR2 YNFKEQ. The CDR3 has 12 amino acids. CDR3 in amino acids: CASSPWGYGYTF. CDR3 DNA sequence: TGTGCCAGCAGCCCGTGGGGGTATGGCTACACCTTC.

The chain employs TRBV7-2 and TRBJ1-2; TRBD1 aligns across 11 bases. The CDR3 is 14 amino acids. Germline CDR1 reads SGHTA; CDR2 reads FQGNSA. V trimming: 7 bases; J trimming: 5 bases; junction bases outside the gene matches: 6. CDR3 nucleotides: TGTGCCAGCAACCTAGGACAGGGGGCGTATGGCTACACCTTC. It is translated as CASNLGQGAYGYTF.

The V and J genes are TRBV3-1 and TRBJ1-4; no firm D call. V was clipped by 4 bases and J by 7 bases, with 7 bases between them. From germline, CDR1 is LGHDT and CDR2 YNNKEL (reference sequence). The CDR3 has 12 residues. The CDR3 nucleotides read TGTGCCAGCAGCCCCTGGGGTGAAAAACTGTTTTTT. Amino acid sequence: CASSPWGEKLFF.

The CDR3 here is CASSASSVETNMRETQYF. The CDR3 nucleotides read TGTGCCAGCAGTGCTAGCTCCGTTGAGACAAACATGAGGGAGACCCAGTACTTC. The chain couples TRBV25-1 to TRBJ2-5; D might be TRBD2 (5 bases). The germline CDR1 and CDR2 sequences are MGHDK and SYGVNS. The CDR3 has 18 residues. The germline V and J ends were trimmed by 4 bases and 5 bases, with 26 bases remaining between them.

The gene calls are TRBV3-1 and TRBJ1-2; D not resolved. Per the germline V gene, CDR1 is LGHDT and CDR2 is YNNKEL (reference sequence). The V gene lost 2 bases and the J gene lost 4 bases, with 20 bases spanning the gap. This CDR3 is built from 17 residues. The CDR3: CASSQSGGLEGGYGYTF. The CDR3 region has the DNA TGTGCCAGCAGCCAATCTGGAGGATTAGAGGGTGGCTATGGCTACACCTTC.

This sequence joins TRBV3-1 and TRBJ2-7, with 8 bases lining up with TRBD1. CDR1 is LGHDT and CDR2 is YNNKEL in the germline V gene (reference sequence). V dropped 6 bases and J dropped 2; count of bases not matched to a gene: 12. The CDR3 extends over 16 amino acids. CDR3 amino acids: CASRQKTGQGTYEQYF. As DNA, the CDR3 is TGTGCCAGCAGACAGAAAACAGGACAGGGAACCTACGAGCAGTACTTC.

The chain joins TRBV4-1 to TRBJ2-2; no clear D. Looked up from germline, CDR1 is MGHRA and CDR2 is YSYEKL. V was shortened by 0 bases and J by 2 bases, with 4 bases between the two germline ends. This CDR3 is 14 amino acids long. CDR3 bases: TGCGCCAGCAGCCAAGATCCAAACACCGGGGAGCTGTTTTTT. Residues: CASSQDPNTGELFF.

The CDR3 DNA reads TGTGCCAGCAGCGTAGCTAGCGGAAAAAGCACAGATACGCAGTATTTT. It is translated as CASSVASGKSTDTQYF. The chain couples TRBV9 to TRBJ2-3, with 7 bases identical to TRBD2. This CDR3 spans 16 amino acids. Germline-derived CDR1 and CDR2 are SGDLS and YYNGEE. Trimming at V came to 0 bases and at J to 0 bases, leaving 4 bases not matched to a gene.